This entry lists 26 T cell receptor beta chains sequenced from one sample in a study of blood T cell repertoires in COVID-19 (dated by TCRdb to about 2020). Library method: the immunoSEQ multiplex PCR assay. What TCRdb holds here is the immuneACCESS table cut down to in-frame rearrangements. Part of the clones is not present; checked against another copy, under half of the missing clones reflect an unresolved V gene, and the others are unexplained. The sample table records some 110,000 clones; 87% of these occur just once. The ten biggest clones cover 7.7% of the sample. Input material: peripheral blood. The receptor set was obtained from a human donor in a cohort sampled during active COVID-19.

The CDR3 coding sequence is TGTGCCAGCAGTACCCCTAGCGGGAGGGGTAGGAATGAGCAGTTCTTC. Encoded protein: CASSTPSGRGRNEQFF. The chain uses TRBV27 and TRBJ2-1; 12 nucleotides agree with TRBD2. This CDR3 has 16 amino acids. J lost 7 bases, V lost 5 bases, and 9 bases had no gene match. CDR1 and CDR2 from the germline V gene are MNHEY and SMNVEV (reference sequence).

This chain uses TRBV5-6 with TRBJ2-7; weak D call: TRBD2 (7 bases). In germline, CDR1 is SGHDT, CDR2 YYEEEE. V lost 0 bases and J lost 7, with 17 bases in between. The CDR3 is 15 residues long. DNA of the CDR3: TGTGCCAGCAGCTTGGCCGGGGGGCCTCCTGGGGAGCAGTACTTC. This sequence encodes CASSLAGGPPGEQYF.

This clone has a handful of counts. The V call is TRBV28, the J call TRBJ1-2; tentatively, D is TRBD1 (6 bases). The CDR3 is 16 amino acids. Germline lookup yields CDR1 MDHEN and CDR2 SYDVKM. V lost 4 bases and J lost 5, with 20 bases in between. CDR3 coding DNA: TGTGCCAGCAGTTCCATGCGGGGGGCTAGGAATTATGGCTACACCTTC. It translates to CASSSMRGARNYGYTF.

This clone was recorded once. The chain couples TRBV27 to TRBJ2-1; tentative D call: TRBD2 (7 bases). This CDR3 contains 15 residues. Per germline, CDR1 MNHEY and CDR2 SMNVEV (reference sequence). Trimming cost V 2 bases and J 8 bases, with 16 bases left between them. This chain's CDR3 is CASSLRGGARDEQFF. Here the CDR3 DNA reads TGTGCCAGCAGTTTAAGGGGGGGGGCCAGGGATGAGCAGTTCTTC.

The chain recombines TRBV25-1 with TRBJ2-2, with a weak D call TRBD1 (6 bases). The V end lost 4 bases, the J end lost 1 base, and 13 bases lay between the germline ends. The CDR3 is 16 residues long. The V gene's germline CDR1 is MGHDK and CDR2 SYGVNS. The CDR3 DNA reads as TGTGCCAGCAGTGCCACGGGACATCTGAACACCGGGGAGCTGTTTTTT. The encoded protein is CASSATGHLNTGELFF.

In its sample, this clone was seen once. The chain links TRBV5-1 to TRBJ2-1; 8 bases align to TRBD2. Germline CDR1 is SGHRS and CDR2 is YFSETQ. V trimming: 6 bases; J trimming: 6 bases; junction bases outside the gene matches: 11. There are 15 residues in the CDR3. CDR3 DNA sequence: TGCGCCAGCAAAGGTTCCAGCGGGAGCCTCAATGAGCAGTTCTTC. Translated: CASKGSSGSLNEQFF. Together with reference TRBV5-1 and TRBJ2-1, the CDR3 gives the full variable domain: KAGVTQTPRYLIKTRGQQVTLSCSPISGHRSVSWYQQTPGQGLQFLFEYFSETQRNKGNFPGRFSGRQFSNSRSEMNVSTLELGDSALYLCASKGSSGSLNEQFFGPGTRLTVL.

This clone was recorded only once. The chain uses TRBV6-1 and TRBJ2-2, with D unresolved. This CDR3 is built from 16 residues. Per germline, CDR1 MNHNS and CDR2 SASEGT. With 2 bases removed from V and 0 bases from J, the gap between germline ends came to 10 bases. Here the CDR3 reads CASSELISTNTGELFF. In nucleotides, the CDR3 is TGTGCCAGCAGTGAATTGATTAGCACGAACACCGGGGAGCTGTTTTTT.

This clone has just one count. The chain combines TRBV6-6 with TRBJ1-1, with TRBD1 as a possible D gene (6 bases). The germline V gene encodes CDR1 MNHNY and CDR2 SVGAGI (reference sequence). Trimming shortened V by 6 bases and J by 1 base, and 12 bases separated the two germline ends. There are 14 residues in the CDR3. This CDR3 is CASRVPGQNTEAFF. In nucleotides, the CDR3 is TGTGCCAGCAGGGTACCGGGACAGAACACTGAAGCTTTCTTT.

CDR3 residues: CASSPRWPTNEKLFF. The CDR3 region has the DNA TGTGCCAGCTCACCCCGCTGGCCCACTAATGAAAAACTGTTTTTT. The V gene is TRBV18, the J gene TRBJ1-4; the D is unclear. CDR1 and CDR2 (germline): KGHSH, LQKENI. This CDR3 is built from 15 residues. Trimming pared 3 bases from V and 2 bases from J, leaving 10 bases between.

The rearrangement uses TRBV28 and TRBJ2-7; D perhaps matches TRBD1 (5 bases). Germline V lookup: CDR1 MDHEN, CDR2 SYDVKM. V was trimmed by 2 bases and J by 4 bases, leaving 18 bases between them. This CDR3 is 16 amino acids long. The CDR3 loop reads CASSLGSTVPRYEQYF. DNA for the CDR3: TGTGCCAGCAGTTTAGGGTCGACAGTCCCCCGGTACGAGCAGTACTTC.

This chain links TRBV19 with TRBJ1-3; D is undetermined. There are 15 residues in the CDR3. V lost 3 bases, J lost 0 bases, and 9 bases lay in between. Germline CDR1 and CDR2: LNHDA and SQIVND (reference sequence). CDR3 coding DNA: TGTGCCAGTAGTATGGGCAGGTCCTCTGGAAACACCATATATTTT. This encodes CASSMGRSSGNTIYF.

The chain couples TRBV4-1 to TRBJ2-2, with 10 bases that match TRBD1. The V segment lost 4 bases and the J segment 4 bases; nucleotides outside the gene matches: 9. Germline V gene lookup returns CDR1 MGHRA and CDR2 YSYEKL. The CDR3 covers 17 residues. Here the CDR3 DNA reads TGCGCCAGCAGCCCAAATCACGGGACAGGGGTCACCGGGGAGCTGTTTTTT. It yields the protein CASSPNHGTGVTGELFF.

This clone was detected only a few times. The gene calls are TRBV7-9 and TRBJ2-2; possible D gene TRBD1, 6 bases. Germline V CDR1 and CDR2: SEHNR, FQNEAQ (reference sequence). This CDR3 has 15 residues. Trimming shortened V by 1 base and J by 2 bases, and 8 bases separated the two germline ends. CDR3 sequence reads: CASSLDGTNTGELFF. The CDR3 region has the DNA TGTGCCAGCAGCTTAGACGGGACAAACACCGGGGAGCTGTTTTTT. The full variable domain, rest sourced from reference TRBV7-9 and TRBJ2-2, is DTGVSQNPRHKITKRGQNVTFRCDPISEHNRLYWYRQTLGQGPEFLTYFQNEAQLEKSRLLSDRFSAERPKGSFSTLEIQRTEQGDSAMYLCASSLDGTNTGELFFGEGSRLTVL.

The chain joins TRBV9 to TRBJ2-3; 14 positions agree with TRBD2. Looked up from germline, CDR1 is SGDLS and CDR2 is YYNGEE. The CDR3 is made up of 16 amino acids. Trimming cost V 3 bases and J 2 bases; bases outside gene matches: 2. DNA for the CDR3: TGTGCCAGCAGCGGGACTAGCGGGGGGCCCACAGATACGCAGTATTTT. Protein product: CASSGTSGGPTDTQYF.

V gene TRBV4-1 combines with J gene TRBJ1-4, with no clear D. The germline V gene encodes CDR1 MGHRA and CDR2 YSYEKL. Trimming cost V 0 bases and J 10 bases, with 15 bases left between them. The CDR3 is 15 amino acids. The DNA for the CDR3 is TGCGCCAGCAGCCAAGAAGGCACGGGTTCTGGAAAACTGTTTTTT. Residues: CASSQEGTGSGKLFF.

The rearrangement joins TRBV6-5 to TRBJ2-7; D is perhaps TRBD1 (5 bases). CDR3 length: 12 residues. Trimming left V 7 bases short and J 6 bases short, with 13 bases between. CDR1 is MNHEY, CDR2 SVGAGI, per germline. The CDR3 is CASITTVGEQYF. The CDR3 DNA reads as TGTGCCAGCATTACGACAGTGGGCGAGCAGTACTTC.

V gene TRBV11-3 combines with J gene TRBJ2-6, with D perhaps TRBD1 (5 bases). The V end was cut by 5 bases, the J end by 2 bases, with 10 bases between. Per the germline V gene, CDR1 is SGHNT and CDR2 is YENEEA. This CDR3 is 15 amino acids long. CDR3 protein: CASSPGMAGANVLTF. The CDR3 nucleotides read TGTGCCAGCAGCCCAGGGATGGCTGGGGCCAACGTCCTGACTTTC.

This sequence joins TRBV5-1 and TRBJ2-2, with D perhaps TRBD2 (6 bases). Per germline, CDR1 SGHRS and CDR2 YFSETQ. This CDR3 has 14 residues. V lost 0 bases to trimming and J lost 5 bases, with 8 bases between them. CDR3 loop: CASSLDAGTGELFF. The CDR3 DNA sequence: TGCGCCAGCAGCTTGGACGCGGGGACCGGGGAGCTGTTTTTT.

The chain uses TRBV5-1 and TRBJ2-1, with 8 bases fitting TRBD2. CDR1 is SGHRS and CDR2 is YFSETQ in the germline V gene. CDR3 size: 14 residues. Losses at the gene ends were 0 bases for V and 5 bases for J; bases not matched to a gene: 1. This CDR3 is CASSLVAGNNEQFF. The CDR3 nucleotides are TGCGCCAGCAGCTTGGTAGCGGGGAACAATGAGCAGTTCTTC.

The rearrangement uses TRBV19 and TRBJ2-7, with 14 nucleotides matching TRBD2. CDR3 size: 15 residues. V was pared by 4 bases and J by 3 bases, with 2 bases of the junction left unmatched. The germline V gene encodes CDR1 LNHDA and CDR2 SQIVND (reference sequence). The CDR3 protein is CASSSGTSGGYEQYF. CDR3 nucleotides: TGTGCCAGTAGTAGTGGGACTAGCGGGGGCTACGAGCAGTACTTC. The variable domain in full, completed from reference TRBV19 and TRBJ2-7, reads DGGITQSPKYLFRKEGQNVTLSCEQNLNHDAMYWYRQDPGQGLRLIYYSQIVNDFQKGDIAEGYSVSREKKESFPLTVTSAQKNPTAFYLCASSSGTSGGYEQYFGPGTRLTVT.

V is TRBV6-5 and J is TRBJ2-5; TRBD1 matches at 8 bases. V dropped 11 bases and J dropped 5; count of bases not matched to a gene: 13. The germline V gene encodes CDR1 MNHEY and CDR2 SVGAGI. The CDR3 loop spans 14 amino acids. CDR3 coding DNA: TGTGCCGGAGTAAGACAGGGGCGGCGGGAGACCCAGTACTTC. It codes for CAGVRQGRRETQYF.

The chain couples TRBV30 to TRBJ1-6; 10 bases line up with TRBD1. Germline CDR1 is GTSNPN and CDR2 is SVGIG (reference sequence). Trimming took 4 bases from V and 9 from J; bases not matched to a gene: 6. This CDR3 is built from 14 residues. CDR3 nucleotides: TGTGCCTGGACCGACGGACAGGGGGGTTCACCCCTCCACTTT. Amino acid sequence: CAWTDGQGGSPLHF.

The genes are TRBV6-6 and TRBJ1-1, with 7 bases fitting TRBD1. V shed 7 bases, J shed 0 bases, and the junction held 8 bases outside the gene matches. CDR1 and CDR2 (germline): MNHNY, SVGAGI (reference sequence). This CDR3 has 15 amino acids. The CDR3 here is CASITGAPLNTEAFF. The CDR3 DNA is TGTGCCAGCATTACAGGGGCTCCATTGAACACTGAAGCTTTCTTT.

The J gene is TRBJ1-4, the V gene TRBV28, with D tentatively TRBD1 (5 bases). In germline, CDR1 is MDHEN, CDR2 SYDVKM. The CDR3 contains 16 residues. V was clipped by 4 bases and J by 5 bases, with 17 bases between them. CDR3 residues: CASSSTPPGLNEKLFF. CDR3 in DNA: TGTGCCAGCAGTTCCACCCCCCCAGGGTTGAATGAAAAACTGTTTTTT. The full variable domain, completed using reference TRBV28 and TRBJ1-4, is DVKVTQSSRYLVKRTGEKVFLECVQDMDHENMFWYRQDPGLGLRLIYFSYDVKMKEKGDIPEGYSVSREKKERFSLILESASTNQTSMYLCASSSTPPGLNEKLFFGSGTQLSVL.

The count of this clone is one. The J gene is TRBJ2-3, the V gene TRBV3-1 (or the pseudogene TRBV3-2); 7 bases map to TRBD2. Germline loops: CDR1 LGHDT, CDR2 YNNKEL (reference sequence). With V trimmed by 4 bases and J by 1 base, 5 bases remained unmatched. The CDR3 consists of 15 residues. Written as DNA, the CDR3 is TGTGCCAGCAGCCTGACTAGCACTCGCACAGATACGCAGTATTTT. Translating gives CASSLTSTRTDTQYF.

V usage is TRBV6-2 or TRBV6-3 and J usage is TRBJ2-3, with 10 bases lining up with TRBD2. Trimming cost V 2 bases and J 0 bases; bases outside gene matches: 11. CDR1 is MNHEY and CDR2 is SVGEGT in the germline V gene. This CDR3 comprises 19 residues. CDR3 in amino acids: CASSYVLAGESVSTDTQYF. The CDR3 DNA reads TGTGCCAGCAGTTACGTCCTAGCGGGAGAGTCCGTAAGCACAGATACGCAGTATTTT.